This T cell receptor beta chain originates from a study of blood T cells in healthy people across ages. Study-level findings and limits: Naive CD4+ cell counts and diversity both ran higher in long-lived than in aged donors. Higher naive T cell percentage went strongly together with higher TCR beta diversity.

This clonotype was counted a few times. Its antigen remains unknown. Germline-derived CDR1 and CDR2 are SGHDN and FVKESK. This CDR3 is built from 15 residues. V was trimmed by 5 bases and J by 9 bases, leaving 21 bases between them. The draw of peripheral blood yielded approximately 11 milliliters from each donor. PBMCs were isolated at a quantity of at least 6.5 million per sample. A second PCR, run for about 7 to 11 cycles, used a sample-barcoded 5' primer plus a J-beta primer mix. TCRdb called the 5' RACE reads again in MiXCR, with one record for every CDR3 protein. The sample includes hundreds of thousands of distinct CDR3 sequences, 58% of them seen just once.

The specimen was blood. V is TRBV14 and J is TRBJ2-3; D tentatively reads TRBD1 or TRBD2 (5 bases each). This clonotype was sampled from a man aged 25 to 40 in good health. In DNA form, the CDR3 reads TGTGCCAGCAGCAAAGGGACGGGGTCCCTCAGCACGCAGTATTTT. Translating gives CASSKGTGSLSTQYF.